Here is one T cell receptor (beta chain) with its context. Its antigen is unknown. The record has no base qualities; no much larger clone is one base away. The data were obtained in a study of OX40 agonist ivuxolimab in advanced cancers. Broadly, across the study: Ivuxolimab was an agonistic, fully human IgG2 monoclonal antibody directed against OX40 (CD134), a costimulatory receptor. Prior anti-PD-1, anti-PD-L1 or anti-CTLA-4 therapy was permitted, and checkpoint inhibitors had been received by about 36% of dose-escalation patients. Of the 50 to 55 dose-escalation patients, hepatocellular carcinoma was present in around 20, melanoma in some 15, renal cell carcinoma in 9 and head and neck cancer in 9. Peripheral TCRbeta sequencing aimed to test whether ivuxolimab altered TCR sequence diversity and caused clonal T-cell expansion. Partial responses occurred in three dose-escalation patients, of whom one had hepatocellular carcinoma and two had cutaneous melanoma. In the dose-escalation cohort, approximately 80% of patients were male, and the mean age was 60 years with a range of about 20 to 90. The paper reports the monotherapy dose-escalation portion (N of about 50 patients) of the phase I ivuxolimab trial. Intravenous ivuxolimab was administered to patients every 2 weeks at six dose levels: 0.01, 0.1, 0.3, 1.5, 3 and 10 mg/kg.

What the authors observed across the whole study: In the 0.1-3.0 mg/kg groups, partial responders were among the patients with the lowest normalized peripheral clonal expansion, particularly in CD8+ T cells. After ivuxolimab, expanded clones were on average more numerous among CD8+ T cells than among CD4+ T cells. Clonal expansion of both CD4+ and CD8+ blood T cells was observed from baseline to week 6 at doses 0.1 to 3.0 mg/kg. Low levels of normalized T-cell clonal expansion were also shown by some nonresponding patients. Antigen specificity was not determined for the clonally expanded peripheral T cells.

The trial excluded patients who had a history of autoimmune disease or who were on systemic immunosuppression. In every dose cohort, peripheral blood was drawn for TCR sequencing at baseline, cycle 4 day 1, and cycle 7 day 1. The samples were taken from a phase I, first-in-human, multicenter, open-label dose-escalation trial of ivuxolimab. Adults with locally advanced or metastatic melanoma, renal cell carcinoma, hepatocellular carcinoma or head and neck squamous cell carcinoma were enrolled in the trial. Before TCR sequencing, CD4+ and CD8+ T cells were separately sorted from peripheral blood. The germline V gene (reference sequence) supplies CDR1 SEHNR and CDR2 FQNEAQ. V trim: 5 bases; J trim: 6 bases; unmatched bases: 13. Spanning cysteine to phenylalanine, the CDR3 consists of 17 amino acids. This entry keeps only the CDR3 DNA: 51 bases, framed from base 1. Genomic DNA was extracted from sorted cells for sequencing of the TCRbeta CDR3 region. TCRbeta CDR3 regions were sequenced using the immunoSEQ Assay. TCRdb carries this immuneACCESS record with in-frame sequences only. Its versions omit some clonotypes, under half of them owing to an unresolved V gene in the studies checked, with the rest unexplained. Across this sample there are under 85,000 clones, with 85% seen only once. The ten largest clones represent 2.5% to 3.5% of the sample.

Sample: CD4+ or CD8+ T cells sorted from blood, taken in a trial of the OX40 agonist ivuxolimab. In this chain, TRBV7-9 is recombined with TRBJ1-4, with TRBD1 matching 9 junction bases. This TCR was sampled from an adult with an advanced solid tumor such as melanoma, head and neck, liver or kidney cancer. CDR3 region: CASSAGQGTLPYEKLFF. The DNA sequence follows: TGTGCCAGCAGCGCAGGACAGGGGACATTGCCTTATGAAAAACTGTTTTTT.